This T cell receptor (beta chain) was obtained from a study of shared clonotypes between healthy human individuals (dated by TCRdb to 2018 to 2021). Looking at the study overall: A few men and two women, aged 18 to 49 years, made up the cohort. Libraries were prepared and TCR repertoires were sequenced by different laboratories using diverse techniques, in order to increase sequencing depth and limit assay-specific biases. Blood TCR repertoires of several healthy adults were deeply sequenced to estimate repertoire size and the extent of clonotype sharing between individuals. For each donor, CD4 naive and CD4 memory were each given three plates, CD8 naive was given two plates, and CD8 memory was given one plate. Each donor's leukapheresis produced roughly between roughly 0.85 and 9.5 billion PBMCs. Summary of the overall study and its limitations: Based on pairwise subsampling, the degree of clonotype sharing among donors was expected to be affected by sequencing depth. Approximately 4.8% of naive CD4, 3.5% of naive CD8, about 2.1% of memory CD4, and less than 0.45% of memory CD8 clonotypes were shared across several donors. Clonotypes shared by all four sorted-subset donors showed higher generation probabilities than non-shared clonotypes. Incomplete sequencing was indicated by rarefaction of sorted-subset datasets, despite the large sequencing depth. The genetic and exposure-history diversity represented was limited by the small number of donors. Sampling was restricted to blood, and TCR repertoires in tissues likely differ from the TCR repertoires found in blood. Naive subsets generally had larger estimated clonotype richness than memory subsets.

V is reduced by 0 bases and J by 6 bases, leaving a spacing of 3 bases between them. The CDR3 spans 12 residues, from the cysteine through the phenylalanine. Only CDR3 DNA remains: 36 bases, in frame from the first base. From a lookup of the germline V gene, CDR1 and CDR2 are MNHEY and SVGAGI. The donors were healthy, HIV-negative adults who had no recently reported acute infections or vaccinations. Every donor was a Caucasian adult residing in Nashville, Tennessee, USA. CD4+ T cells were enriched by magnetic negative selection; naive cells were then positively selected on CD45RA, and the negative fraction formed the memory subset. After blood collection by leukapheresis, PBMCs were isolated using Ficoll-Histopaque density gradient centrifugation and then cryopreserved in the vapor phase of liquid nitrogen. Purity and quantity of every magnetically sorted T cell population were checked by analytical flow cytometry. Genomic DNA was isolated from each sorted fraction and quantified by UV absorbance on a Nanodrop 2000c.

Comments on this clone: This clone's antigen is unknown. It has no much larger one-base neighbor in the sample; base qualities were not kept.

TCR CDR3 regions were amplified from genomic DNA by multiplex PCR using the deep immunoSEQ assay. Extracted genomic DNA from each cell subset was spread evenly across all wells of several immunoSEQ 96-well plates, with each plate serving as a replicate. For sorted subsets, around 200 ng genomic DNA, equal to about 30,000 T cell genomes, was loaded into each replicate PCR. Purified libraries were quantified with a Qubit 3.0 fluorometer, sized on a Bioanalyzer 2100, and re-quantified with the KAPA Library Quantification kit. Every immunoSEQ 96-well plate was sequenced on a separate single-read 150-cycle Illumina NextSeq 550 flow cell. As for how the authors treated the data: Because only junctional sequences without quality scores were contained in the immunoSEQ output, filtering matching that applied to full-length reads could not be performed. To assign V/J genes and CDR3, sequences were annotated using PyIR, a Python wrapper for IgBLAST v1.9, with IMGT germline references. Reads with weak V/J assignments (E-value above 1e-6), missing CDR3, stop codons, out-of-frame junctions, or ambiguous translated residues were removed. V3J clonotypes were defined by identical inferred V gene, J gene, and CDR3 amino acid sequence. The percentage overlap between two repertoires was calculated by dividing the number of shared unique clonotypes by the size of the smaller repertoire. RTK rarefaction, the Chao1 estimator, and Recon v2.1 estimates of unobserved clonotypes were used to assess repertoire richness. For all TCRbeta clonotypes obtained by the gDNA method from a few donors, generation probabilities were computed with OLGA. The immuneACCESS repertoire file appears here via TCRdb, limited to in-frame rearrangements. These files lack a portion of the clones; in checked studies, under half of the deficit traces to unresolved V genes, and the cause of the others is not known. Clone size and the V and J calls come from that table; the DNA yielded D and trimming. Here the sample has more than 850,000 clones; about 80% occur a single time. The ten biggest clones cover 0.52% of the sample.

The source material was memory CD4+ T cells from PBMCs. The sample's cell subset or site, from its label and the paper: CD45RA-negative fraction. This receptor was identified in a man aged 18 to 35 in good health. Some clones in this sample may be carry-over from other donors' samples. The chain is encoded by TRBV6-5 joined to TRBJ2-1; there is no confident call for the D gene. The CDR3 sequence is CASSYSRNEQFF. At the DNA level, the sequence is TGTGCCAGCAGTTACTCGCGCAATGAGCAGTTCTTC.